This T cell receptor (beta chain) came from a study of chemoradiotherapy in HPV16-positive cancers. This clone was counted a single time. TCRdb keeps only in-frame clones here, not all; method: immunoSEQ multiplex PCR. The data show about 29,000 clones, about 89% seen once. Germline V lookup: CDR1 SGHRS, CDR2 YFSETQ. The V end lost 6 bases, the J end lost 0 bases, and 12 bases lay between the germline ends. The CDR3 runs 14 residues. Sequencing was performed on blood, taken from a patient who underwent chemoradiotherapy. The chain combines TRBV5-1 with TRBJ1-2; D is perhaps TRBD1 (5 bases). The TCR was taken from a human donor with HPV-associated anogenital cancer. The CDR3 nucleotides read TGCGCCAGCAACCAGGGCTCTGCTAACTATGGCTACACCTTC. Amino acids: CASNQGSANYGYTF.